These T cell receptor beta chains were read from a single sample in a study of T cells in Graves' hyperthyroidism and ophthalmopathy. TCRdb reprocessed the multiplex PCR reads via MiXCR and lists one record per CDR3 protein. Of hundreds of thousands of distinct CDR3 sequences in the sample, 20% are singletons; the top ten hold 30% to 40%. Sequencing used blood. The receptors here all came from a man aged 25 to 40 with Graves' ophthalmopathy. Each CDR3 is given with its conserved first and last residue. The D gene is left open where the match is weak. Size tells how often a clone was seen (once, few, many) or the class of an expanded clone, and some rows leave it out.

D gene | clone size | J gene | V gene | CDR3 DNA | CDR3 protein
TRBD2 | NA | TRBJ2-5 | TRBV6-2/TRBV6-3 | TGTGCCAGCAGTTACGATGCGGGAGCTCCGAAGCAAGAGACCCAGTACTTC | CASSYDAGAPKQETQYF
NA | NA | TRBJ2-1 | TRBV28 | TGTGCCAGCAGTCCCGCCCCAACCCCTGAGCAGTTCTTC | CASSPAPTPEQFF
TRBD1 | many | TRBJ2-5 | TRBV6-5 | TGTGCCAGCAGTTACTACGGGACAGGAGGTCAAGAGACCCAGTACTTC | CASSYYGTGGQETQYF
TRBD2 | once | TRBJ2-2 | TRBV6-9 | TGTGCCAGCAGTTGGGCCGAGGCGGGAGCAGGAACCGGGGAGCTGTTTTTT | CASSWAEAGAGTGELFF
NA | few | TRBJ2-4 | TRBV4-1 | TGCGCCAGCAGCCAAGACTTCGGGTCACTAGCCAAAAACATTCAGTACTTC | CASSQDFGSLAKNIQYF
NA | many | TRBJ1-1 | TRBV7-2 | TGTGCCAGCAGCTTACAGGTGAAAGTAGGCCCTGAAGCTTTCTTT | CASSLQVKVGPEAFF
TRBD2 | many | TRBJ2-1 | TRBV28 | TGTGCCAGCAGAAGACTAGCGGGAATCCAACTTGAGCAGTTCTTC | CASRRLAGIQLEQFF
NA | many | TRBJ2-7 | TRBV2 | TGTGCCAGCAGTGAAGCCGACAAGTCCTACGAGCAGTACTTC | CASSEADKSYEQYF
NA | NA | TRBJ2-3 | TRBV15 | TGTGCCACCAGCAGAGACCTCGCGGCCACAGATACGCAGTATTTT | CATSRDLAATDTQYF
NA | NA | TRBJ1-1 | TRBV4-2 | TGTGCCAGCAGCCAAGTAGACAACCTGAACACTGAAGCTTTCTTT | CASSQVDNLNTEAFF
TRBD1 | NA | TRBJ1-5 | TRBV20-1 | TGCAGTGCTTTCTCCGGGACAGGGGATCAGCCCCAGCATTTT | CSAFSGTGDQPQHF
TRBD1 | NA | TRBJ1-5 | TRBV6-5 | TGTGCCAGCAGTTACCGGCGCCAGGGGGCGAAGGGCAATCAGCCCCAGCATTTT | CASSYRRQGAKGNQPQHF
TRBD1 | many | TRBJ2-7 | TRBV6-5 | TGTGCCAGCAGTTACTCTTGGGACAGGGGGATAAACGAGCAGTACTTC | CASSYSWDRGINEQYF
TRBD2 | many | TRBJ2-1 | TRBV11-2 | TGTGCCAGCAGCTTAGGGGGACTAGCGATATACAATGAGCAGTTCTTC | CASSLGGLAIYNEQFF
NA | NA | TRBJ1-5 | TRBV28 | TGTGCCAGCAGTCCGCCTGGGTCCGGAAAGCATTTT | CASSPPGSGKHF
TRBD2 | NA | TRBJ2-2 | TRBV5-1 | TGCGCCAGCAGCCGAGCCGGGACTAGCCATTCCACCGGGGAGCTGTTTTTT | CASSRAGTSHSTGELFF
TRBD1 | NA | TRBJ1-2 | TRBV20-1 | TGCAGTGCTAGTTCAGGGGGAGAGAACTATGGCTACACCTTC | CSASSGGENYGYTF
NA | NA | TRBJ1-2 | TRBV28 | TGTGCCAGCAGTTTAAATCCAGGTGGCTACACCTTC | CASSLNPGGYTF
NA | many | TRBJ1-5 | TRBV7-2 | TGTGCCAGCAGCTTAGGCGGGGCAGGGAGCAATCAGCCCCAGCATTTT | CASSLGGAGSNQPQHF
NA | many | TRBJ2-5 | TRBV27 | TGTGCCAGCAGTTTATCGGGTCTAGGTGGGGAGACCCAGTACTTC | CASSLSGLGGETQYF
NA | NA | TRBJ2-7 | TRBV28 | TGTGCCAGCAGTTTAGGGCGGCGGAGTACCGAGCAGTACTTC | CASSLGRRSTEQYF
NA | NA | TRBJ1-2 | TRBV6-2/TRBV6-3 | TGTGCCAGCAGTTACTTCGGAGGAGTTAATGGCTACACCTTC | CASSYFGGVNGYTF
TRBD1 | few | TRBJ1-1 | TRBV29-1 | TGCAGCGTTGAGGGGGACAGTCCTGAAGCTTTCTTT | CSVEGDSPEAFF
TRBD2 | NA | TRBJ2-1 | TRBV4-3 | TGCGCCAGCAGCCACCCCACTAGCGGTCGTTACAATGAGCAGTTCTTC | CASSHPTSGRYNEQFF
NA | many | TRBJ1-1 | TRBV7-2 | TGTGCCAGCAGCTTGGACAGCGTGAACACTGAAGCTTTCTTT | CASSLDSVNTEAFF
NA | NA | TRBJ2-1 | TRBV29-1 | TGCAGCGTTGAAGCAACGGGGGCAGAGGGCAATGAGCAGTTCTTC | CSVEATGAEGNEQFF
NA | NA | TRBJ2-7 | TRBV10-3 | TGTGCCATCAGTCCTAAGAATATTGGGACCAATTCCTACGAGCAGTACTTC | CAISPKNIGTNSYEQYF
NA | many | TRBJ1-1 | TRBV18 | TGTGCCAGCTCACCAGGGGACAAGGGCACTGAAGCTTTCTTT | CASSPGDKGTEAFF
NA | NA | TRBJ2-1 | TRBV6-1 | TGTGCCAGCATCGGGGTGAGCAATGAGCAGTTCTTC | CASIGVSNEQFF
TRBD1 | many | TRBJ2-7 | TRBV11-2 | TGTGCCAGCAGCTTTGGACAGGGCGTCGAGCAGTACTTC | CASSFGQGVEQYF
NA | NA | TRBJ1-1 | TRBV7-2 | TGTGCCAGCAGCTCTAAGACAGCGACCCCAATGAGCACTGAAGCTTTCTTT | CASSSKTATPMSTEAFF
NA | few | TRBJ2-5 | TRBV10-3 | TGTGCCATCAATAGGGCCGGGGAGGAGACCCAGTACTTC | CAINRAGEETQYF
TRBD2 | few | TRBJ2-4 | TRBV12-3/TRBV12-4 | TGTGCCAGCAGTTTGGGACTAGTTGCGGCCAAAAACATTCAGTACTTC | CASSLGLVAAKNIQYF
TRBD1 | many | TRBJ1-1 | TRBV28 | TGTGCCAGCAGTCTCCGACAGGGCCGTATGGCTTTCTTT | CASSLRQGRMAFF
NA | NA | TRBJ2-7 | TRBV18 | TGTGCCAGCTCCCCCGGACAGCCCAACGAGCAGTACTTC | CASSPGQPNEQYF
NA | few | TRBJ2-1 | TRBV30 | TGTGCCTGGAGACGGGGCCCCAATGAGCAGTTCTTC | CAWRRGPNEQFF
NA | few | TRBJ2-7 | TRBV6-1 | TGTGCCAGCAGTCTTCGAGTGGCGACCTACGAGCAGTACTTC | CASSLRVATYEQYF
TRBD2 | many | TRBJ2-3 | TRBV11-2 | TGTGCCAGCACGACGCTAGCGGGAGTGTCAGATACGCAGTATTTT | CASTTLAGVSDTQYF
NA | NA | TRBJ1-3 | TRBV20-1 | TGCAGTGCTAGAGGTGGGGGGAATGGAAACACCATATATTTT | CSARGGGNGNTIYF
TRBD2 | many | TRBJ2-1 | TRBV5-1 | TGCGCCAGCAGCTTAGGGGCGGGAGGGCGCAATGAGCAGTTCTTC | CASSLGAGGRNEQFF
NA | NA | TRBJ2-3 | TRBV6-2/TRBV6-3 | TGTGCCAGCAGTTACGATGTCAGAGGCACAGATACGCAGTATTTT | CASSYDVRGTDTQYF
NA | NA | TRBJ2-3 | TRBV20-1 | TGCAGTGCTAGAGATCAAAGCGGCTGGGGCACAGATACGCAGTATTTT | CSARDQSGWGTDTQYF
NA | few | TRBJ2-1 | TRBV3-2 | TGTGCCAGCAGAGCCTCCGGGAGGGGCCAGCGGAGGAGCTCCTACAATGAGCAGTTCTTC | CASRASGRGQRRSSYNEQFF
TRBD1 | few | TRBJ2-7 | TRBV20-1 | TGCAGTGCTAGAGATAGGGCAGGGGGCTACGAGCAGTACTTC | CSARDRAGGYEQYF
TRBD2 | NA | TRBJ2-3 | TRBV30 | TGTGCCTGGAGTGTACCGGGACTAGCGGGAGTGTTGACAGATACGCAGTATTTT | CAWSVPGLAGVLTDTQYF
NA | many | TRBJ2-7 | TRBV28 | TGTGCCAGCAGGGGGTACGAGCAGTACTTC | CASRGYEQYF
TRBD1 | NA | TRBJ2-7 | TRBV14 | TGTGCCAGCAGCCTACCGGGACAGACGTTCTACGAGCAGTACTTC | CASSLPGQTFYEQYF